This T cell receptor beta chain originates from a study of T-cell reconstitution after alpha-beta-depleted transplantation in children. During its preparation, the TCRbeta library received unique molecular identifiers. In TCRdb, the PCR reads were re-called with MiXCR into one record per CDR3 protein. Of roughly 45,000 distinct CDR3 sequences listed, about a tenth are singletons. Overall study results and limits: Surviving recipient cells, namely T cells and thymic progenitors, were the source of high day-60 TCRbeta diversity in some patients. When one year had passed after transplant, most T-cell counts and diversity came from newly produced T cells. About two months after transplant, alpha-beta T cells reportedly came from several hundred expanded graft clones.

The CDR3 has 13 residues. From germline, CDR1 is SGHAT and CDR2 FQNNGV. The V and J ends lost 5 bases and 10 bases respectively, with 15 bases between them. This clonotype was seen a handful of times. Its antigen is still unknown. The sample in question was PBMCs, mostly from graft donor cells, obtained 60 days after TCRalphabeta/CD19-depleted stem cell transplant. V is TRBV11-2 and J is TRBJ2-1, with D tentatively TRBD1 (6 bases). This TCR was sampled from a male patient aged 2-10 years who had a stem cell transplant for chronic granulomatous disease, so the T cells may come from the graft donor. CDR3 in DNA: TGTGCCAGCAGCGAACACAGGGTGTTGGAGCAGTTCTTC. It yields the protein CASSEHRVLEQFF.